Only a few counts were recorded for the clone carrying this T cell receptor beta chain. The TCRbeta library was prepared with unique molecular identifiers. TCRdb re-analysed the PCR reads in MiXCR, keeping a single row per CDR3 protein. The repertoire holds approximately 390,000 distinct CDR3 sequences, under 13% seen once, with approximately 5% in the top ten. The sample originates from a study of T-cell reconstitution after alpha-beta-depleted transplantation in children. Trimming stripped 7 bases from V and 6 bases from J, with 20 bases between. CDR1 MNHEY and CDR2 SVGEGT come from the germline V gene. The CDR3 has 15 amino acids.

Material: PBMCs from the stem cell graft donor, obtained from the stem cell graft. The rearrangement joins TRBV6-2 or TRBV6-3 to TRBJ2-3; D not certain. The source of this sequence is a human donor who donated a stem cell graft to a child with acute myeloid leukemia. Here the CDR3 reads CASIHGGSETDTQYF. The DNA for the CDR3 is TGTGCCAGCATTCACGGCGGTTCCGAAACCGATACGCAGTATTTT.